These 30 T cell receptor beta chains were sequenced from one sample in a study of blood T cell repertoires in COVID-19. This table comes from immunoSEQ multiplex PCR, and its TCRdb copy is limited to in-frame clones, with some not included. The sample has 210,000 or so clones; approximately 90% are singletons. The source material was peripheral blood. Receptors originate from a man younger than 40 with acute or convalescent COVID-19.

The CDR3 region is CASSQDGAGVLYEQFF. CDR3 sequence (DNA): TGCGCCAGCAGCCAAGATGGAGCGGGGGTCCTTTATGAGCAGTTCTTC. The chain joins TRBV4-1 to TRBJ2-1; 8 nucleotides align to TRBD2. The CDR3 extends over 16 amino acids. The germline V gene encodes CDR1 MGHRA and CDR2 YSYEKL. V gave up 0 bases and J gave up 8 bases; unmatched junction bases: 9.

The chain employs TRBV19 and TRBJ1-2; a possible D gene is TRBD1 (6 bases). The CDR3 length is 14 residues. With 0 bases removed from V and 9 bases from J, the gap between germline ends came to 14 bases. Looked up from germline, CDR1 is LNHDA and CDR2 is SQIVND (reference sequence). CDR3 amino acids: CASSIEGTLGRYTF. CDR3 nucleotide sequence: TGTGCCAGTAGTATAGAGGGGACATTAGGCCGCTACACCTTC.

This chain links TRBV5-1 with TRBJ1-6, with unresolved D. V was cut by 0 bases and J by 7 bases, with 8 bases left in between. This CDR3 is 14 amino acids long. Per the germline V gene, CDR1 is SGHRS and CDR2 is YFSETQ. CDR3 loop: CASSLDSLNSPLHF. In DNA, the CDR3 is TGCGCCAGCAGCTTGGACAGTTTAAATTCACCCCTCCACTTT.

The chain combines TRBV25-1 with TRBJ1-2; TRBD1 matches 10 bases. CDR3 length equals 14 residues. Per germline, CDR1 MGHDK and CDR2 SYGVNS. V lost 2 bases, J lost 7 bases, and 4 bases stayed unmatched. CDR3 in DNA: TGTGCCAGCAGTGAACGCCGGGACAGGGGTGGCTACACCTTC. It yields the protein CASSERRDRGGYTF.

CDR3 nucleotides: TGTGCCAGCAGTTTAACACGGGGGAACACTGAAGCTTTCTTT. Translation: CASSLTRGNTEAFF. This sequence joins TRBV27 and TRBJ1-1; D gene unclear. V shed 2 bases and J shed 1 base, with 8 bases lying between them. CDR1 and CDR2 (germline): MNHEY, SMNVEV (reference sequence). This CDR3 spans 14 amino acids.

This clone was detected only once. The chain joins TRBV7-3 to TRBJ2-5; 9 bases fit TRBD1. The J segment lost 3 bases and the V segment lost 3 bases, leaving 5 bases of the junction unmatched. Germline values: CDR1 SGHTA, CDR2 FQGTGA. This CDR3 is built from 15 residues. For the CDR3, the DNA is TGTGCCAGCAGCTTGGGACAGGGTTACAAAGAGACCCAGTACTTC. Its protein is CASSLGQGYKETQYF.

The rearrangement joins TRBV10-1 to TRBJ2-2; 9 bases fit TRBD1. Per the germline V gene, CDR1 is WNHNN and CDR2 is SYGVQD (reference sequence). This CDR3 has 16 amino acids. V was pared by 5 bases and J by 5 bases, with 9 bases of the junction left unmatched. The CDR3 sequence: CASSPAGTGMTGELFF. The CDR3 nucleotides are TGCGCCAGCAGTCCAGCCGGGACAGGGATGACCGGGGAGCTGTTTTTT.

This chain uses TRBV3-1 (or the pseudogene TRBV3-2) with TRBJ2-3; D might be TRBD2 (6 bases). V lost 2 bases and J 4 bases, leaving 7 bases between the germline ends. Germline-derived CDR1 and CDR2 are LGHDT and YNNKEL (reference sequence). The CDR3 has 13 residues. The CDR3 DNA is TGTGCCAGCAGCCAAAGCGGGTCAGATACGCAGTATTTT. Its protein is CASSQSGSDTQYF.

The gene calls are TRBV5-4 and TRBJ1-2; 12 nucleotides line up with TRBD1. After removal of 5 bases from V and 7 bases from J, the junction contained 15 bases not matched to a gene. The CDR3 covers 17 residues. The V gene's germline CDR1 is SGHNT and CDR2 YYREEE (reference sequence). CDR3 sequence reads: CASRPGGTGTGGFGYTF. CDR3 bases: TGTGCCAGCAGGCCGGGAGGAACCGGGACAGGGGGCTTTGGCTACACCTTC.

The chain is built from TRBV28 and TRBJ1-3; no firm D call. V was shortened by 6 bases and J by 6 bases, with 15 bases between the two germline ends. This CDR3 region has 14 residues. Germline CDR1 is MDHEN and CDR2 is SYDVKM. CDR3 residues: CASSPSHLTNTIYF. CDR3 nucleotide sequence: TGTGCCAGCAGCCCCTCCCACTTAACAAACACCATATATTTT.

The chain is built from TRBV2 and TRBJ1-5; TRBD1 aligns across 9 bases. This CDR3 is built from 13 residues. The V segment lost 7 bases and the J segment 7 bases; nucleotides outside the gene matches: 5. Germline V CDR1 and CDR2: SNHLY, FYNNEI. CDR3 bases: TGTGCCAGCATGGACAGGGGAACGCAGCCCCAGCATTTT. Translation: CASMDRGTQPQHF.

V usage is TRBV27 and J usage is TRBJ2-3; 9 nucleotides line up with TRBD2. Per the germline V gene, CDR1 is MNHEY and CDR2 is SMNVEV (reference sequence). The length of the CDR3 is 17 residues. J lost 0 bases, V lost 2 bases, and 6 bases had no gene match. This CDR3 is CASSLLAGRTSTDTQYF. CDR3 nucleotides: TGTGCCAGCAGTTTACTAGCGGGGAGGACTAGCACAGATACGCAGTATTTT.

This rearrangement joins TRBV9 to TRBJ1-2; D is possibly TRBD1 (5 bases). CDR1 is SGDLS, CDR2 YYNGEE, per germline. This CDR3 has 14 amino acids. Deletions cut 2 bases from V and 4 bases from J, with 12 bases between. In DNA form, the CDR3 reads TGTGCCAGCAGCGTCTACCAGGGCGGCTATGGCTACACCTTC. Protein product: CASSVYQGGYGYTF.

This clone appeared a single time. The J gene is TRBJ1-1, the V gene TRBV27, with 7 bases matching TRBD1. This CDR3 has 15 residues. Trimming at V came to 6 bases and at J to 0 bases, leaving 7 bases not matched to a gene. Germline CDR1 is MNHEY and CDR2 is SMNVEV (reference sequence). The CDR3 DNA reads TGTGCCAGCAGCGAAATTGGGACAGTGAACACTGAAGCTTTCTTT. This gives the protein CASSEIGTVNTEAFF.

This clone was found once. The chain carries TRBV5-1 and TRBJ1-6, with 10 positions matching TRBD1. CDR3 length: 14 residues. Germline CDR1 and CDR2: SGHRS and YFSETQ. With V trimmed by 6 bases and J by 8 bases, 5 bases remained unmatched. For the CDR3, the DNA is TGCGCCAGCACCAAGACAGGGGGCGATTCACCCCTCCACTTT. Translated: CASTKTGGDSPLHF.

CDR3: CASSSGGGGETQYF. The CDR3 DNA reads TGTGCCAGCAGCTCAGGAGGAGGCGGGGAGACCCAGTACTTC. This chain links TRBV5-4 with TRBJ2-5, with D perhaps TRBD2 (5 bases). The V gene lost 3 bases and the J gene lost 5 bases, with 14 bases spanning the gap. Germline V gene sequence: CDR1 SGHNT, CDR2 YYREEE (reference sequence). The CDR3 consists of 14 residues.

The J gene is TRBJ2-3, the V gene TRBV6-6; TRBD1 might be the D (5 bases). CDR3 length: 15 amino acids. The germline CDR1 and CDR2 sequences are MNHNY and SVGAGI (reference sequence). The ends were cut back, 6 bases at V and 5 bases at J, with 18 bases in the middle. CDR3 protein: CASRPPTEQRDTQYF. In DNA form, the CDR3 reads TGTGCCAGCAGACCACCGACAGAGCAAAGAGATACGCAGTATTTT.

The chain is built from TRBV19 and TRBJ1-6, with D possibly being TRBD1 (5 bases). V shed 6 bases and J shed 8 bases, with 11 bases lying between them. From germline, CDR1 is LNHDA and CDR2 SQIVND (reference sequence). This CDR3 is built from 13 residues. The CDR3 here is CASRRDYYSPLHF. The CDR3 region has the DNA TGTGCCAGTAGACGGGACTACTATTCACCCCTCCACTTT.

The V and J genes are TRBV7-9 and TRBJ1-4; no firm D call. With 5 bases removed from V and 8 bases from J, the gap between germline ends came to 12 bases. Germline values: CDR1 SEHNR, CDR2 FQNEAQ (reference sequence). The CDR3 totals 13 residues. CDR3 region: CASSLQIGEKLFF. The DNA of the CDR3 is TGTGCCAGCAGCCTACAGATTGGGGAAAAACTGTTTTTT.

The chain carries TRBV19 and TRBJ1-4; D unclear. The CDR3 covers 15 residues. Germline loops: CDR1 LNHDA, CDR2 SQIVND (reference sequence). V lost 6 bases and J lost 0, with 11 bases in between. CDR3 residues: CASRISGATNEKLFF. The CDR3 bases are TGTGCCAGTAGAATATCGGGAGCAACTAATGAAAAACTGTTTTTT.

The rearrangement uses TRBV30 and TRBJ2-1, with TRBD2 identical over 8 bases. From germline, CDR1 is GTSNPN and CDR2 SVGIG (reference sequence). CDR3 length: 14 residues. V lost 3 bases to trimming and J lost 2 bases; unmatched junction nucleotides: 3. CDR3 in DNA: TGTGCCTGGAGGACGGGAGGGCCCTACAATGAGCAGTTCTTC. Amino acid sequence: CAWRTGGPYNEQFF.

The chain couples TRBV11-3 to TRBJ2-2; possible D gene TRBD2, 6 bases. The V end lost 0 bases, the J end lost 7 bases, and 9 bases lay between the germline ends. The CDR3 totals 14 residues. Germline CDR1 and CDR2: SGHNT and YENEEA. CDR3 nucleotides: TGTGCCAGCAGCTTAGATGGGGGGAACGGGGAGCTGTTTTTT. It translates to CASSLDGGNGELFF.

This chain connects TRBV4-1 to TRBJ1-1; no clear D gene. In germline, CDR1 is MGHRA, CDR2 YSYEKL. Trimming stripped 1 base from V and 9 bases from J, with 18 bases between. The CDR3 spans 15 residues. CDR3 sequence: CASSQGPRNQPQAFF. CDR3 DNA: TGCGCCAGCAGCCAAGGTCCCAGGAATCAGCCGCAAGCTTTCTTT.

V usage is TRBV5-8 and J usage is TRBJ1-4; 8 bases match TRBD1. The ends lost 4 bases at V and 0 bases at J; junction bases unmatched: 11. Germline assignment: CDR1 SGHTS and CDR2 YDEGEE. The CDR3 sequence is 18 residues long. The CDR3 spells CASSLLRQGRATNEKLFF. CDR3 nucleotides: TGTGCCAGCAGCCTCCTCCGACAGGGGCGTGCAACTAATGAAAAACTGTTTTTT.

The chain recombines TRBV28 with TRBJ2-7; 7 positions agree with TRBD2. The germline CDR1 and CDR2 sequences are MDHEN and SYDVKM. The CDR3 spans 15 residues. V dropped 7 bases and J dropped 1; count of bases not matched to a gene: 10. The CDR3 DNA is TGTGCCAGCAACAACGGGGCTAGCGGATCCTACGAGCAGTACTTC. This sequence encodes CASNNGASGSYEQYF.

The chain recombines TRBV29-1 with TRBJ2-4; tentative D call: TRBD2 (6 bases). This CDR3 is 11 amino acids long. The germline CDR1 and CDR2 sequences are SQVTM and ANQGSEA. The V end lost 7 bases, the J end lost 5 bases, and 9 bases lay between the germline ends. In DNA form, the CDR3 reads TGCAGCGGAGGACTACAAAACATTCAGTACTTC. This codes for CSGGLQNIQYF.

The rearrangement uses TRBV7-9 and TRBJ1-1; D is undetermined. Germline CDR1 SEHNR, CDR2 FQNEAQ (reference sequence). Between the trimmed V and J ends, which lost 8 bases and 1 base, there was a span of 11 bases. This CDR3 contains 13 residues. The CDR3 here is CASAPQANTEAFF. CDR3 DNA sequence: TGTGCCAGCGCGCCCCAGGCGAACACTGAAGCTTTCTTT.

V is TRBV19 and J is TRBJ2-3; TRBD1 aligns across 8 bases. CDR1 is LNHDA, CDR2 SQIVND, per germline (reference sequence). CDR3 length: 18 residues. Trimming at V came to 3 bases and at J to 1 base, leaving 12 bases not matched to a gene. CDR3 sequence reads: CASSMWSGGIRGTDTQYF. As DNA, the CDR3 is TGTGCCAGTAGTATGTGGTCAGGGGGCATTAGAGGCACAGATACGCAGTATTTT.

The chain is built from TRBV19 and TRBJ1-4; TRBD1 is a possible D gene (6 bases). The CDR3 is made up of 14 amino acids. V was pared by 10 bases and J by 3 bases, with 15 bases between. Germline V gene sequence: CDR1 LNHDA, CDR2 SQIVND (reference sequence). The CDR3 DNA sequence: TGTGCCACCAAAAACAGGGCGGCTAATGAAAAACTGTTTTTT. Its protein is CATKNRAANEKLFF.

The chain has TRBV7-3 and TRBJ2-1; 9 nucleotides match TRBD2. Germline assignment: CDR1 SGHTA and CDR2 FQGTGA. J lost 2 bases, V lost 3 bases, and 2 bases had no gene match. This CDR3 has 15 residues. The chain's CDR3 is CASSLAGGPYNEQFF. CDR3 nucleotides: TGTGCCAGCAGCTTGGCGGGAGGGCCCTACAATGAGCAGTTCTTC.